These 27 T cell receptor beta chains share one sample of origin, sequenced in a study of cytomegalovirus exposure and HLA in healthy donors (dated by TCRdb to about 2017). Library generation was performed with the immunoSEQ multiplex PCR assay. What TCRdb holds here is the immuneACCESS table cut down to in-frame rearrangements. Part of the clones is not present; checked against another copy, under half of the missing clones reflect an unresolved V gene, and the others are unexplained. In this sample the table shows 150,000 or so clones, roughly 84% of which occur a single time. The leading ten clones occupy roughly 10% of the sample. Specimen: PBMCs. The receptor source for this set is a man aged 25 to 40 in good health and CMV-seropositive.

V gene TRBV7-2 combines with J gene TRBJ2-1; D might be TRBD2 (5 bases). V was pared by 4 bases and J by 6 bases, with 7 bases between. The CDR3 runs 12 residues. Germline V gene sequence: CDR1 SGHTA, CDR2 FQGNSA. The CDR3 bases are TGTGCCAGCAGCTCGGAGGTCAATGAGCAGTTCTTC. Encoded protein: CASSSEVNEQFF.

The genes are TRBV5-6 and TRBJ2-7; unclear D gene. V was cut by 0 bases and J by 3 bases, with 13 bases left in between. The CDR3 extends over 15 amino acids. Germline CDR1 is SGHDT and CDR2 is YYEEEE. CDR3 bases: TGTGCCAGCAGCTTGGGGAGCCATGAGGACTACGAGCAGTACTTC. It yields the protein CASSLGSHEDYEQYF.

V and J are TRBV27 and TRBJ2-5; TRBD1 matches at 10 bases. Germline V CDR1 and CDR2: MNHEY, SMNVEV (reference sequence). The CDR3 runs to 16 residues. Trimming took 4 bases from V and 2 from J; bases not matched to a gene: 7. The CDR3 is CASSSWTGGGQETQYF. The CDR3 DNA sequence: TGTGCCAGCAGTTCCTGGACAGGGGGTGGGCAAGAGACCCAGTACTTC.

This chain uses TRBV5-6 with TRBJ1-2, with a possible D match to TRBD1 (5 bases). The germline V gene has CDR1 SGHDT and CDR2 YYEEEE. This CDR3 has 14 residues. With 8 bases removed from V and 0 bases from J, the gap between germline ends came to 14 bases. The chain's CDR3 is CASSPRQTNYGYTF. CDR3 bases: TGTGCCAGTTCCCCGAGACAGACTAACTATGGCTACACCTTC.

Only a few counts were recorded for this clone. The chain couples TRBV19 to TRBJ2-3, with TRBD2 as a possible D gene (5 bases). This CDR3 spans 12 amino acids. V gave up 6 bases and J gave up 5 bases, with 9 bases separating them. In germline, CDR1 is LNHDA, CDR2 SQIVND (reference sequence). Here the CDR3 DNA reads TGTGCCAGTAGGATCAGCGGAGATACGCAGTATTTT. Amino acid sequence: CASRISGDTQYF.

This clone was found once. The chain couples TRBV29-1 to TRBJ2-5; 8 bases agree with TRBD2. The V and J ends lost 7 bases and 2 bases, in that order; junction bases with no gene match: 18. The CDR3 has 17 residues. CDR1 is SQVTM and CDR2 is ANQGSEA in the germline V gene. The CDR3 bases are TGCAGCGGTGGGGGCCTAGCGGGTTTTACTGTTCAAGAGACCCAGTACTTC. As protein: CSGGGLAGFTVQETQYF.

V usage is TRBV29-1 and J usage is TRBJ2-2, with D possibly TRBD1 on 6 matching bases. Germline assignment: CDR1 SQVTM and CDR2 ANQGSEA. The CDR3 contains 15 residues. Trimming removed 3 bases at V and 4 bases at J, with 15 bases between. This CDR3 reads CSVEKRGGGTGELFF. The DNA of the CDR3 is TGCAGCGTTGAGAAACGTGGGGGCGGCACCGGGGAGCTGTTTTTT.

The V gene is TRBV5-4, the J gene TRBJ1-2; the match to TRBD1 covers 7 bases. The germline gives CDR1 SGHNT, CDR2 YYREEE (reference sequence). The J segment lost 7 bases and the V segment lost 2 bases, leaving 2 bases of the junction unmatched. The CDR3 is 12 residues long. Written as DNA, the CDR3 is TGTGCCAGCAGCTTCCCAGGGGGTGGCTACACCTTC. This sequence encodes CASSFPGGGYTF.

This chain connects TRBV9 to TRBJ1-2; TRBD1 is a possible D gene (5 bases). This CDR3 spans 16 amino acids. Trimming left V 3 bases short and J 0 bases short, with 15 bases between. Germline lookup yields CDR1 SGDLS and CDR2 YYNGEE. The CDR3 sequence is CASSAVLGEANYGYTF. The CDR3 region has the DNA TGTGCCAGCAGCGCCGTCTTAGGGGAGGCTAACTATGGCTACACCTTC.

The chain links TRBV12-5 to TRBJ2-3, with D perhaps matching TRBD2 (5 bases). The CDR3 loop spans 15 amino acids. Germline V gives CDR1 LGHNT, CDR2 FRNRAP. The V gene lost 1 base and the J gene lost 6 bases, with 14 bases spanning the gap. The DNA of the CDR3 is TGTGCTAGTGGTTTGGGCTCCCGGGGTGATGATACGCAGTATTTT. It encodes CASGLGSRGDDTQYF.

In this sample, this clone is medium-sized (0.01 to 0.1%). V and J are TRBV10-2 and TRBJ1-1; 7 positions match TRBD1. CDR1 and CDR2 from the germline V gene are WSHSY and SAAADI. The length of the CDR3 is 14 residues. V lost 3 bases and J lost 4; bases outside the gene matches: 5. The CDR3 DNA reads TGCGCCAGCAGTGAAGAGGGGGCTCTCACTGAAGCTTTCTTT. Encoded protein: CASSEEGALTEAFF.

A single count supports this clone. The chain links TRBV27 to TRBJ2-7; 7 positions match TRBD1. The V segment lost 5 bases and the J segment 6 bases; nucleotides outside the gene matches: 16. The CDR3 sequence is 16 residues long. Germline V lookup: CDR1 MNHEY, CDR2 SMNVEV (reference sequence). CDR3 loop: CASSPPPPWDRSEQYF. For the CDR3, the DNA is TGTGCCAGCAGTCCCCCTCCTCCTTGGGACAGAAGCGAGCAGTACTTC.

The chain carries TRBV5-6 and TRBJ2-7, with 8 bases identical to TRBD1. After removal of 4 bases from V and 2 bases from J, the junction contained 5 bases not matched to a gene. The CDR3 runs to 14 residues. Germline CDR1 is SGHDT and CDR2 is YYEEEE. As DNA, the CDR3 is TGTGCCAGCAGCAATGGACAGGGAACCTACGAGCAGTACTTC. It yields the protein CASSNGQGTYEQYF.

The chain couples TRBV2 to TRBJ2-5, with 8 bases fitting TRBD1. CDR3 length: 14 amino acids. Germline V gene lookup returns CDR1 SNHLY and CDR2 FYNNEI. V gave up 2 bases and J gave up 6 bases; unmatched junction bases: 5. The CDR3 coding sequence is TGTGCCAGCAGTGAAACAGGACAGGGTCAGACCCAGTACTTC. Its protein is CASSETGQGQTQYF.

This chain connects TRBV27 to TRBJ2-7; TRBD1 matches 7 bases. Germline V lookup: CDR1 MNHEY, CDR2 SMNVEV (reference sequence). The J segment lost 3 bases and the V segment lost 6 bases, leaving 8 bases of the junction unmatched. CDR3 size: 14 residues. The CDR3 loop is CASRPTGQFYEQYF. DNA for the CDR3: TGTGCCAGCAGACCGACGGGACAGTTCTACGAGCAGTACTTC.

This chain connects TRBV2 to TRBJ1-2; 8 bases are shared with TRBD1. The V segment lost 6 bases and the J segment 6 bases; nucleotides outside the gene matches: 9. Germline V gene data show CDR1 as SNHLY and CDR2 as FYNNEI. The CDR3 has 14 amino acids. CDR3 nucleotides: TGTGCCAGCAGGGAGACAGGGGTGAGGCATGGCTACACCTTC. This encodes CASRETGVRHGYTF.

This chain's CDR3 is CASSLAAGGSYEQYF. The CDR3, as DNA: TGTGCCAGCAGCTTAGCGGCAGGGGGGAGCTACGAGCAGTACTTC. This chain joins TRBV11-2 and TRBJ2-7; tentative D call: TRBD1 (7 bases). CDR3 length equals 15 residues. The V gene's germline CDR1 is SGHAT and CDR2 FQNNGV. V lost 1 base to trimming and J lost 3 bases, with 13 bases between them.

The chain has TRBV9 and TRBJ2-3; a weak D match, TRBD1 (5 bases). The CDR3 is 13 residues long. Per germline, CDR1 SGDLS and CDR2 YYNGEE. V lost 0 bases and J 7 bases, leaving 9 bases between the germline ends. CDR3 DNA: TGTGCCAGCAGCGTAGAAGCAGGGAATACGCAGTATTTT. This sequence encodes CASSVEAGNTQYF.

The gene calls are TRBV5-1 and TRBJ1-4, with D hard to call. V shed 2 bases and J shed 6 bases, with 11 bases lying between them. The germline V gene has CDR1 SGHRS and CDR2 YFSETQ. CDR3 length equals 14 residues. CDR3 sequence (DNA): TGCGCCAGCAGCTTCGCGGGTGGTGATGAAAAACTGTTTTTT. Translated: CASSFAGGDEKLFF.

The chain has TRBV19 and TRBJ2-5; the D is unclear. V lost 8 bases and J lost 2, with 12 bases in between. The CDR3 has 13 residues. Per the germline V gene, CDR1 is LNHDA and CDR2 is SQIVND (reference sequence). The chain's CDR3 is CASQVLIQETQYF. The CDR3 DNA reads as TGTGCCAGTCAGGTCCTTATTCAAGAGACCCAGTACTTC.

This chain uses TRBV11-2 with TRBJ1-5, with TRBD1 matching 11 bases. Germline lookup yields CDR1 SGHAT and CDR2 FQNNGV. This CDR3 is 15 amino acids long. Unmatched junction bases numbered 9, after V lost 5 bases and J lost 9 bases. The chain's CDR3 is CASSPGTGGRRPQHF. The CDR3 nucleotides read TGTGCCAGCAGCCCGGGGACAGGGGGGAGGCGGCCCCAGCATTTT.

CDR3 residues: CASREGLAESNSYEQYF. DNA of the CDR3: TGCGCCAGCAGAGAGGGACTAGCGGAGTCCAACTCCTACGAGCAGTACTTC. The chain is built from TRBV10-1 and TRBJ2-7; 11 bases map to TRBD2. CDR3 length: 17 residues. Germline loops: CDR1 WNHNN, CDR2 SYGVQD (reference sequence). V lost 6 bases, J lost 0 bases, and 10 bases stayed unmatched.

The chain joins TRBV7-2 to TRBJ2-3; the match to TRBD2 covers 9 bases. V lost 8 bases, J lost 6 bases, and 12 bases stayed unmatched. CDR3 length equals 15 residues. The germline V gene encodes CDR1 SGHTA and CDR2 FQGNSA. This CDR3 is CASSLQRSGGDTQYF. The CDR3 nucleotides are TGTGCCAGCTCCCTGCAGAGGAGCGGGGGGGATACGCAGTATTTT.

The V and J genes are TRBV5-1 and TRBJ2-7; 9 nucleotides agree with TRBD2. Germline V CDR1 and CDR2: SGHRS, YFSETQ. V dropped 1 base and J dropped 3; count of bases not matched to a gene: 5. The CDR3 is 15 residues long. The CDR3 reads CASSLIERGDYEQYF. In DNA, the CDR3 is TGCGCCAGCAGCTTGATCGAGCGGGGGGACTACGAGCAGTACTTC.

The chain joins TRBV5-1 to TRBJ2-1; D is perhaps TRBD2 (6 bases). The CDR3 contains 18 residues. V was cut by 0 bases and J by 7 bases, with 23 bases left in between. Per the germline V gene, CDR1 is SGHRS and CDR2 is YFSETQ. The CDR3: CASSLADFMRGLRNEQFF. In DNA, the CDR3 is TGCGCCAGCAGCTTGGCCGACTTTATGAGGGGACTCCGGAATGAGCAGTTCTTC.

The chain uses TRBV2 and TRBJ2-1; TRBD2 matches 9 bases. CDR1 and CDR2 (germline): SNHLY, FYNNEI. V shed 7 bases and J 9 bases; nucleotides not matched to a gene: 7. CDR3 length: 13 amino acids. The CDR3 here is CASKKTSGGEQFF. For the CDR3, the DNA is TGTGCCAGCAAGAAGACTAGCGGAGGTGAGCAGTTCTTC.

V gene TRBV29-1 combines with J gene TRBJ2-7, with a possible D match to TRBD2 (7 bases). V was pared by 6 bases and J by 5 bases, with 20 bases between. Per germline, CDR1 SQVTM and CDR2 ANQGSEA. CDR3 length: 14 residues. The CDR3: CSVIVGAGGDEQYF. The CDR3 nucleotides are TGCAGCGTAATAGTGGGGGCTGGGGGGGACGAGCAGTACTTC.